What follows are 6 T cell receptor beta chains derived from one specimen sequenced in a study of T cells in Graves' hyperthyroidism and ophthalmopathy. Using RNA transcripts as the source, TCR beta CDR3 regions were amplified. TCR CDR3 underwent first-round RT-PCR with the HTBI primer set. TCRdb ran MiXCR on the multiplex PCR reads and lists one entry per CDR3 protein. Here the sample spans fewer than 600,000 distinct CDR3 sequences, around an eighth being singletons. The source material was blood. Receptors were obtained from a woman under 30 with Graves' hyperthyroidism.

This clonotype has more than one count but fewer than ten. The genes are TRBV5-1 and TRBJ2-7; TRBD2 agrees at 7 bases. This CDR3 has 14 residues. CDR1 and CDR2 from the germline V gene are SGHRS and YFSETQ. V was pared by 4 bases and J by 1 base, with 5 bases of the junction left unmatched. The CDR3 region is CASSPIAGSYEQYV. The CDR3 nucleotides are TGCGCCAGCAGCCCAATAGCGGGTTCCTACGAGCAGTACGTC.

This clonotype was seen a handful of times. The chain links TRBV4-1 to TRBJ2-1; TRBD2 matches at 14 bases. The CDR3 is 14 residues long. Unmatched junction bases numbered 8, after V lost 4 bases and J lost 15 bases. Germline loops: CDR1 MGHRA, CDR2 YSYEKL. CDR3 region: CASSRGLAGGLPFF. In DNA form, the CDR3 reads TGCGCCAGCAGCCGAGGACTAGCGGGAGGCCTCCCGTTCTTC.

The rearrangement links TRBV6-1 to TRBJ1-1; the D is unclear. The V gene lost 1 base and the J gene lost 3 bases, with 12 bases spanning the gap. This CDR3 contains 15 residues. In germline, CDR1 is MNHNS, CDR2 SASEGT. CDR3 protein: CASSEGRLFDTEAFF. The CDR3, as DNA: TGTGCCAGCAGTGAAGGAAGGTTATTCGACACTGAAGCTTTCTTT.

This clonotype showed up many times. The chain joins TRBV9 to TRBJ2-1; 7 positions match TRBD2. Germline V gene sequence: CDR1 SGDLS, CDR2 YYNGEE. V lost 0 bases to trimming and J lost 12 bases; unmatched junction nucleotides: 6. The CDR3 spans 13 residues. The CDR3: CASSVGSGTRQFF. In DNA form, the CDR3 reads TGTGCCAGCAGCGTAGGGAGCGGGACCCGGCAGTTCTTC.

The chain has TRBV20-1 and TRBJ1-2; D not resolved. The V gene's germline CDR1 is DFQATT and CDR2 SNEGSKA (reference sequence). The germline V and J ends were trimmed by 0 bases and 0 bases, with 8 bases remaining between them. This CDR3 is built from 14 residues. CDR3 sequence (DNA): TGCAGTGCTAGAGATTTTAAGGCTAACTATGGCTACACCTTC. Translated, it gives CSARDFKANYGYTF.

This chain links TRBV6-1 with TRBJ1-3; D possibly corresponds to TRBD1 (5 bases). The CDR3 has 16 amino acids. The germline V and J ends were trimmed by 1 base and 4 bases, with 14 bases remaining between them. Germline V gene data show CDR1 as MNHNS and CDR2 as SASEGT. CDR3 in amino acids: CASSEVRRGGGNTIYF. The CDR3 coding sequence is TGTGCCAGCAGTGAAGTAAGAAGGGGCGGCGGAAACACCATATATTTT.